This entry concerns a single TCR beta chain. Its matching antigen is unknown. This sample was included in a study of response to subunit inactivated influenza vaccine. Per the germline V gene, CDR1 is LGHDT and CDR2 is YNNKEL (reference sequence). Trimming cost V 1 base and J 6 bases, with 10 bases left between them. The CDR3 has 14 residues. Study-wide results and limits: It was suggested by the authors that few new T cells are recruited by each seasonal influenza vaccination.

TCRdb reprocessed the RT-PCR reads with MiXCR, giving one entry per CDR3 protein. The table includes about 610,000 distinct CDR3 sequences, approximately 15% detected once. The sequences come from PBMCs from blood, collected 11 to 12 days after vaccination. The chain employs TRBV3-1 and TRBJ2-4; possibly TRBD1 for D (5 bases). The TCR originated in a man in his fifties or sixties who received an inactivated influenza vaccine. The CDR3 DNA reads TGTGCCAGCAGCCAAGGCAGGGCCGGAAACATTCAGTACTTC. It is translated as CASSQGRAGNIQYF.